This TCR beta chain is drawn from a study of CD8 T cells in ankylosing spondylitis. Germline loops: CDR1 SGHTA, CDR2 FQGNSA. The CDR3 is made up of 15 amino acids. With 5 bases removed from V and 1 base from J, the gap between germline ends came to 14 bases. General study points: Researchers reportedly found disease-linked clones significantly enriched in matched ankylosing spondylitis synovial fluid. Ankylosing spondylitis blood appeared to be characterized by a TCR beta motif of under ten highly homologous variants.

MiXCR, run by TCRdb on the 5' RACE reads, gives a single entry per CDR3 protein. The repertoire holds some 800,000 distinct CDR3 sequences, with 10% to 15% as singletons. Concerning this clonotype itself: Its antigen is undetermined.

The sample consisted of blood, either unsorted or a sorted T cell fraction (not recorded which). This chain connects TRBV7-2 to TRBJ1-1; D may be TRBD1 (5 bases). This TCR derives from a male donor with ankylosing spondylitis. As DNA, the CDR3 is TGTGCCAGCAGCCGTTTAGGCGGGGGGAACACTGAAGCTTTCTTT. Its translation is CASSRLGGGNTEAFF.